This TCR beta chain was recovered during a study of control samples from healthy donors and cancer patients. Trimming took 6 bases from V and 6 from J, leaving 16 bases between them. The V gene's germline CDR1 is SGHRS and CDR2 YFSETQ. CDR3 length: 14 amino acids. Profiling relied on immunoSEQ multiplex PCR, and the TCRdb table lists in-frame clones only, not all of them. This table holds tens of thousands of clones, about 86% found once. The chain links TRBV5-1 to TRBJ2-1; weak D call: TRBD2 (7 bases). Sequenced sample: PBMCs. This receptor was taken from a woman aged 50 to 60 with lung cancer. The CDR3 reads CASIHTGGGNEQFF. For the CDR3, the DNA is TGCGCCAGCATTCACACGGGGGGCGGCAATGAGCAGTTCTTC.